The clone carrying this T cell receptor beta chain was detected only a few times. The antigen is not known. This entry belongs to a study of T cells after yellow fever vaccination. TCR cDNA was made by 5'RACE template switching, adding a universal primer site and UMIs. TCRdb reanalysed the 5' RACE reads using MiXCR and keeps one entry per CDR3 protein. The sample has 200,000 to 250,000 distinct CDR3 sequences; approximately 3.3% are singletons. Study-wide results and limits: Just a small share of clonotypes turned up in the CD4 compartment as well as the CD8 compartment. FACS-sorted repertoires could contain abundant clonotypes contaminating from the bulk population.

This sequence was found in a man aged 18 to 30 who received the YFV17D yellow fever vaccine. The sequencing here drew on CD4+ T cells sorted from PBMCs, taken 10 days after the yellow fever booster vaccination.

This CDR3 reads CASSLPAQETQYF. The CDR3 bases are TGTGCCAGCAGCTTGCCAGCCCAAGAGACCCAGTACTTC. The chain uses TRBV5-4 and TRBJ2-5; D not resolved. The V end lost 1 base, the J end lost 1 base, and 5 bases lay between the germline ends. Germline-derived CDR1 and CDR2 are SGHNT and YYREEE (reference sequence). The CDR3 extends over 13 amino acids.